Listed below are T cell receptor beta chains from one sample, sequenced in a study of blood T cells in healthy people across ages. TCRdb reanalysed the 5' RACE reads using MiXCR and keeps one entry per CDR3 protein. Of 1.5 million to 2 million distinct CDR3 sequences listed, about 50% are singletons. Sequencing used blood. The receptors were sampled from a woman aged 40 to 50 in good health. CDR3s leave out the opening cysteine and the closing phenylalanine or tryptophan.

TRBV20-1	SARTGPEEQY
TRBV20-1	SAMGLQEEKLF
TRBV5-1	ASRQGFSYEQY
TRBV20-1	SAAPPVVDEQF
TRBV4-1	ASSQVGGSGAGYNEQF
TRBV18	ASSPRTGFVYEQY
TRBV6-5	ASSYTYGHEQY
TRBV6-1	ASTRHWDSPLH
TRBV6-5	ASSYRGVDNEQF
TRBV27	ASSLTQESYEQY
TRBV12-3/TRBV12-4	ASSLSGGALNEQF
TRBV25-1	ASRKGMGQY
TRBV27	ASSALTGSTYEQY
TRBV20-1	SARDTLSETQY
TRBV2	ASRVRDHGYT
TRBV5-5	ASSLAFLGDEQF
TRBV4-2	ASSQDLRLAGGNEQF
TRBV7-2	ASSTIAGYGYT
TRBV4-1	ASSQDGVDRWY